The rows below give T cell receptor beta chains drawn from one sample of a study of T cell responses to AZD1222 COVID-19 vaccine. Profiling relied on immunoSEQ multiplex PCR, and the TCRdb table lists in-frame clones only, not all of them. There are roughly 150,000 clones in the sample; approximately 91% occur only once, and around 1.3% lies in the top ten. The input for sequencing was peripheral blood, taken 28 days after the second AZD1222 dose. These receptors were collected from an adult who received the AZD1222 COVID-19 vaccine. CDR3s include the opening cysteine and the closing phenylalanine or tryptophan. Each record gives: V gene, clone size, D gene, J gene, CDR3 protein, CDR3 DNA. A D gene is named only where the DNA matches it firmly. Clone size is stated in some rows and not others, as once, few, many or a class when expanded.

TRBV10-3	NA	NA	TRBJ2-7	CAISEGGNREQYF	TGTGCCATCAGTGAGGGTGGCAACCGCGAGCAGTACTTC
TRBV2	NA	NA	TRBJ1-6	CASGPGLINSPLHF	TGTGCCAGCGGCCCAGGACTGATTAATTCACCCCTCCACTTT
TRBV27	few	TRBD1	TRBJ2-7	CASSLQKPGQGAYEQYF	TGTGCCAGCAGTTTGCAAAAACCGGGACAGGGGGCCTACGAGCAGTACTTC
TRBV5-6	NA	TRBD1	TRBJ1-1	CASSYGTGGLAEAFF	TGTGCCAGCAGCTACGGGACAGGGGGCCTCGCTGAAGCTTTCTTT
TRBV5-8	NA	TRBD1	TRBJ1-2	CASRRRGRVYGYTF	TGTGCCAGCAGGCGCAGGGGGCGCGTCTATGGCTACACCTTC
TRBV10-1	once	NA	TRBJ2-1	CASSESIAADNEQFF	TGCGCCAGCAGTGAGTCAATAGCGGCTGACAATGAGCAGTTCTTC
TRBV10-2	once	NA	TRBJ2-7	CASSATALPRNEQYF	TGCGCCAGCAGTGCTACAGCCCTCCCTAGGAACGAGCAGTACTTC
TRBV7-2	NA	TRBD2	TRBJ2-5	CASSPRGGGAWETQYF	TGTGCCAGCAGCCCTAGGGGCGGGGGGGCATGGGAGACCCAGTACTTC
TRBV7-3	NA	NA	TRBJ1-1	CASSFNPTGGDTEAFF	TGTGCCAGCAGCTTTAACCCGACAGGTGGAGACACTGAAGCTTTCTTT
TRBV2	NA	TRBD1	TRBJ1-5	CASSRDRGGQPQHF	TGTGCCAGCAGTCGCGACAGGGGTGGTCAGCCCCAGCATTTT
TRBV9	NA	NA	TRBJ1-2	CASSTKVGSRDGYTF	TGTGCCAGCAGCACTAAGGTAGGGTCGAGAGATGGCTACACCTTC
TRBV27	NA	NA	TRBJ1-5	CASSLVGNQPQHF	TGTGCCAGCAGTTTGGTCGGGAATCAGCCCCAGCATTTT
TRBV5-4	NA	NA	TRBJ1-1	CASSFGDFLNTEAFF	TGTGCCAGCAGCTTCGGGGACTTCCTCAACACTGAAGCTTTCTTT
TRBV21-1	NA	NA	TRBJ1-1	CASSKVGSHTEAFF	TGTGCCAGCAGCAAAGTGGGCAGCCACACTGAAGCTTTCTTT
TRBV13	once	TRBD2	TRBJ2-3	CASSLGLAGRTSTDTQYF	TGTGCCAGCAGCCTGGGACTAGCGGGCCGGACTAGCACAGATACGCAGTATTTT
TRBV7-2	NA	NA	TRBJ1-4	CASSLAPGWREKLFF	TGTGCCAGCAGCTTGGCTCCAGGGTGGAGGGAAAAACTGTTTTTT
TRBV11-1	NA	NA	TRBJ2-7	CASSLGTLSSYEQYF	TGTGCCAGCAGCTTAGGAACCCTCAGTTCCTACGAGCAGTACTTC
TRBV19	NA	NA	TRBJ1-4	CASSITGLNEKLFF	TGTGCCAGTAGTATCACCGGGTTAAATGAAAAACTGTTTTTT
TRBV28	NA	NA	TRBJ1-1	CASRRDEGYAFF	TGTGCCAGCAGACGGGACGAGGGTTATGCTTTCTTT
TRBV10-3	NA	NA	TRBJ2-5	CAISGGNQETQYF	TGTGCCATCAGTGGTGGAAACCAAGAGACCCAGTACTTC
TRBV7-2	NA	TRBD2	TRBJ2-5	CASSTRGRGLVQETQYF	TGTGCCAGCAGCACCCGGGGGAGGGGTTTAGTCCAAGAGACCCAGTACTTC
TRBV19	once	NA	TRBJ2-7	CASSIVLGRGYEQYF	TGTGCCAGTAGTATAGTTTTGGGACGGGGCTACGAGCAGTACTTC
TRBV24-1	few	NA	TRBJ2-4	CATSDLVYRAKNIQYF	TGTGCCACCAGTGATTTGGTTTACAGGGCCAAAAACATTCAGTACTTC
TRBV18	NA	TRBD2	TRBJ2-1	CASSQSSGGDNEQFF	TGTGCCAGCTCACAATCTAGCGGGGGAGACAATGAGCAGTTCTTC
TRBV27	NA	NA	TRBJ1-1	CATFRTTDSWGTEAFF	TGTGCCACCTTCCGTACTACGGACAGTTGGGGCACTGAAGCTTTCTTT
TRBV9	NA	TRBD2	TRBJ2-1	CASSVSTSGGARHNEQFF	TGTGCCAGCAGCGTAAGCACTAGCGGGGGGGCCAGACACAATGAGCAGTTCTTC
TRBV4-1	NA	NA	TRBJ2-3	CASSPPDTDTQYF	TGCGCCAGCAGCCCCCCTGACACAGATACGCAGTATTTT
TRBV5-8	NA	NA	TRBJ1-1	CASSLARGMGVNTEAFF	TGTGCCAGCAGCTTGGCCAGGGGAATGGGTGTGAACACTGAAGCTTTCTTT
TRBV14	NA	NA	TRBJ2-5	CASSQDNRYLYQETQYF	TGTGCCAGCAGCCAAGATAACCGATATTTGTACCAAGAGACCCAGTACTTC
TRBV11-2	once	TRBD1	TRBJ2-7	CASSFETGTGTYEQYF	TGTGCCAGCAGCTTCGAGACCGGGACAGGGACTTACGAGCAGTACTTC
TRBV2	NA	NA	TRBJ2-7	CASGLRYEQYF	TGTGCCAGCGGCTTGAGGTACGAGCAGTACTTC
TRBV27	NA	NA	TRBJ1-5	CASSSYRSLDQPQHF	TGTGCCAGCAGTTCTTACCGCTCTCTGGATCAGCCCCAGCATTTT
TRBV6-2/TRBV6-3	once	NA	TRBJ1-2	CASSSRQSYGYTF	TGTGCCAGCAGTTCGCGACAATCCTATGGCTACACCTTC
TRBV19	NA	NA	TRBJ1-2	CASSIRTDNGYTF	TGTGCCAGTAGTATTCGGACGGATAATGGCTACACCTTC